The T cell receptor (beta chain) described here comes from a study of CD8 T cells in ankylosing spondylitis. Study results and caveats: Ankylosing spondylitis blood seemed to carry a telltale TCR beta motif made of fewer than ten highly homologous variants. Researchers report that disease-linked clones proved CD8+ and relatively rare in peripheral blood. Reportedly, matched ankylosing spondylitis synovial fluid was significantly enriched for disease-linked clones.

This clonotype was observed many times. The antigen remains undetermined. Trimming stripped 4 bases from V and 12 bases from J, with 16 bases between. This CDR3 comprises 12 residues. Using quantitative 5'-RACE with molecular barcodes, the authors made TCR beta libraries. Each CDR3 protein is one row after TCRdb ran MiXCR on the 5' RACE reads. Of about 100,000 distinct CDR3 sequences detected, just under 9% appear once; the ten largest clones hold under 6%. Input material: blood, either unsorted or a sorted T cell fraction (not recorded which). This TCR was recovered from a male donor with ankylosing spondylitis or in good health (not recorded which). This chain uses TRBV12-3 or TRBV12-4 with TRBJ2-7, with D possibly matching TRBD1 (6 bases). The CDR3 nucleotides read TGTGCCAGCAGTTCGGACTGGCAGGGGTCGTACTTC. Protein sequence: CASSSDWQGSYF.